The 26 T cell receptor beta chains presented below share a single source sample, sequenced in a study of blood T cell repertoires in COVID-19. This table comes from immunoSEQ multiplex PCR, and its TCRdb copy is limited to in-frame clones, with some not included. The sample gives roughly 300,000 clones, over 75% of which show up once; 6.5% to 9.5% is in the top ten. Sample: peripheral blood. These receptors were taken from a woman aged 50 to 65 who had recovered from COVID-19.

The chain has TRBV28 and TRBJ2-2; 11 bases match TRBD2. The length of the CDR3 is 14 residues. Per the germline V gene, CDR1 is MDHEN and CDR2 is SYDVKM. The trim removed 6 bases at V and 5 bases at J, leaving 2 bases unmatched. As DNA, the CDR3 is TGTGCCAGCAGACGGACTAGCGGGACCGGGGAGCTGTTTTTT. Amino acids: CASRRTSGTGELFF.

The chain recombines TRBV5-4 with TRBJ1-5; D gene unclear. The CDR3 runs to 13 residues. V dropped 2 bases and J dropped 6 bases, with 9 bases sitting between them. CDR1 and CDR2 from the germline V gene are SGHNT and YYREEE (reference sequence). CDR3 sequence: CASSFQGGQPQHF. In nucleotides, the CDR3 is TGTGCCAGCAGCTTTCAAGGCGGTCAGCCCCAGCATTTT.

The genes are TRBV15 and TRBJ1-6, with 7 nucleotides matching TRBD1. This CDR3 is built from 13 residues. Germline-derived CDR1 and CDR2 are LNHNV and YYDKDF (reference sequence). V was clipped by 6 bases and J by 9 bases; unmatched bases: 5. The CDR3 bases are TGTGCCACCAGGGGACCAGGGGGTTCACCCCTCCACTTT. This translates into CATRGPGGSPLHF.

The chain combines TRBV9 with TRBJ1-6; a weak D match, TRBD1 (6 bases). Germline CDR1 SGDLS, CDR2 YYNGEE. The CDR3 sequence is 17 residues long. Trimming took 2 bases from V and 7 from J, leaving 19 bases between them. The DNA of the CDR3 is TGTGCCAGCAGCGTGGAAGAGAGGGGGTTGAACAATTCACCCCTCCACTTT. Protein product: CASSVEERGLNNSPLHF.

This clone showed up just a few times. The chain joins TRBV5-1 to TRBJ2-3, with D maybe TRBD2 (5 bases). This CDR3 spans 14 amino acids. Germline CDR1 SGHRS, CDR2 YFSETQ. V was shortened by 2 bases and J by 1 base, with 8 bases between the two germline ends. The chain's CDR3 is CASSFARGTDTQYF. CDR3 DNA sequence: TGCGCCAGCAGCTTCGCGCGGGGCACAGATACGCAGTATTTT.

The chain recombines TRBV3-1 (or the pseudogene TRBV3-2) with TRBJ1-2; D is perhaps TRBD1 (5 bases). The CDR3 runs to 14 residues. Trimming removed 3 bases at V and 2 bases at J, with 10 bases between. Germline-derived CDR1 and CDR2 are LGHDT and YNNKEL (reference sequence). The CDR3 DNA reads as TGTGCCAGCAGCCAGGACGGGGGGAACTATGGCTACACCTTC. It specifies CASSQDGGNYGYTF.

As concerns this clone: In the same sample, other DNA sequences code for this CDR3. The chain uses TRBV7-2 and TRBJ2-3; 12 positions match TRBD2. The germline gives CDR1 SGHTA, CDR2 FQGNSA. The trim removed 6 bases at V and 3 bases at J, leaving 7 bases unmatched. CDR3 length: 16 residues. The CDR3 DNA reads TGTGCCAGCAGTTCGACTAGCGGGGGAAATACAGATACGCAGTATTTT. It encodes CASSSTSGGNTDTQYF.

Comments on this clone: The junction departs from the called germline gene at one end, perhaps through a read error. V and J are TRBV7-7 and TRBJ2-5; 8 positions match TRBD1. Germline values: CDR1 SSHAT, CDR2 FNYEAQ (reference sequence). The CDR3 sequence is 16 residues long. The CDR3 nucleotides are TGTGCTAGCAGCCCGGACAGGGTTTTGGTCTGGGAGACCCAGTACTTC. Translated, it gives CASSPDRVLVWETQYF.

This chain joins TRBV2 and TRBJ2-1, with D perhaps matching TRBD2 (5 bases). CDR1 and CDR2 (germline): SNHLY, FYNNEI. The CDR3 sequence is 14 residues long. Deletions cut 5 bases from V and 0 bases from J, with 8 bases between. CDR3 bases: TGTGCCAGCAGTCCTAGCTTCTCCTACAATGAGCAGTTCTTC. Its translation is CASSPSFSYNEQFF.

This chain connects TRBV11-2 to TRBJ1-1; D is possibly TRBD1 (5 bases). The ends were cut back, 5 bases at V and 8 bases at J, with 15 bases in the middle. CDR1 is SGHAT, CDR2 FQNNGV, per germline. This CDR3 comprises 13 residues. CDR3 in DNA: TGTGCCAGCAGCCCCCAGACAAGGACAGAAGCTTTCTTT. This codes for CASSPQTRTEAFF.

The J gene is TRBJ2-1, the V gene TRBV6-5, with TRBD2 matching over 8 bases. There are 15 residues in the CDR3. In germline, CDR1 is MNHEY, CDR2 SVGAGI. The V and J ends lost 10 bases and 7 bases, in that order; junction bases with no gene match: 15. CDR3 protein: CAIGRGGVWKNEQFF. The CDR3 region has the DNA TGTGCCATCGGCCGGGGGGGGGTATGGAAAAATGAGCAGTTCTTC.

The CDR3 region is CASSISGTGTNPLHF. In nucleotides, the CDR3 is TGTGCCAGCAGCATCTCCGGGACAGGGACCAATCCCCTCCACTTT. This chain joins TRBV9 and TRBJ1-6, with 9 bases that match TRBD1. In germline, CDR1 is SGDLS, CDR2 YYNGEE. V lost 4 bases and J lost 13; bases outside the gene matches: 12. The CDR3 loop spans 15 amino acids. Variable domain in full (rest from reference TRBV9 and TRBJ1-6): DSGVTQTPKHLITATGQRVTLRCSPRSGDLSVYWYQQSLDQGLQFLIQYYNGEERAKGNILERFSAQQFPDLHSELNLSSLELGDSALYFCASSISGTGTNPLHFGNGTRLTVT.

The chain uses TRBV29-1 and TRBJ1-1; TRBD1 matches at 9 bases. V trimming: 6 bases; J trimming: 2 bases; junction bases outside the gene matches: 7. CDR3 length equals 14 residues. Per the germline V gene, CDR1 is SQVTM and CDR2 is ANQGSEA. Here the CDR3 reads CSVKRTGANTEAFF. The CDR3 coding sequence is TGCAGCGTCAAGAGGACAGGGGCTAACACTGAAGCTTTCTTT.

CDR3 loop: CASSGRFLETQYF. The DNA of the CDR3 is TGTGCCAGCAGTGGCCGCTTCTTAGAGACCCAGTACTTC. The gene calls are TRBV27 and TRBJ2-5; no firm D call. Germline values: CDR1 MNHEY, CDR2 SMNVEV (reference sequence). Trimming removed 5 bases at V and 4 bases at J, with 11 bases between. This CDR3 has 13 amino acids.

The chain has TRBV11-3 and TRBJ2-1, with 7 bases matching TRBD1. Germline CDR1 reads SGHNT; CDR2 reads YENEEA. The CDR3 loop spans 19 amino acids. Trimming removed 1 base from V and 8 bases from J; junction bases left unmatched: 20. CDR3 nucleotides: TGTGCCAGCAGCTTAGGGTTGTCGGCAGGGGGAACGTCTGAGGATGAGCAGTTCTTC. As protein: CASSLGLSAGGTSEDEQFF.

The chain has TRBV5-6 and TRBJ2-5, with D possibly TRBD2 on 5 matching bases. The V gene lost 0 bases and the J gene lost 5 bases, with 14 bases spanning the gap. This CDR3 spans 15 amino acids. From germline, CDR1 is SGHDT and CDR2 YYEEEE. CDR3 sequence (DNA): TGTGCCAGCAGCTTGGGAGGAGGTCCGGGTGAGACCCAGTACTTC. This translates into CASSLGGGPGETQYF.

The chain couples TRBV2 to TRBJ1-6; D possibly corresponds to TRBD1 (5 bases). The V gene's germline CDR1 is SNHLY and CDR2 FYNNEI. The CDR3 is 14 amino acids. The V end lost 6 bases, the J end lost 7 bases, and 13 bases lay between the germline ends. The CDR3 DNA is TGTGCCAGCAGGCGGGGCTCGATAAATTCACCCCTCCACTTT. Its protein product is CASRRGSINSPLHF.

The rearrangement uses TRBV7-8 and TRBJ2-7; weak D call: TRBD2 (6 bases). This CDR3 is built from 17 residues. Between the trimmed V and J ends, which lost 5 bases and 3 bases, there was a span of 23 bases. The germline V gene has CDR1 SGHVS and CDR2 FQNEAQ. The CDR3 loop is CASSLSGGILPVYEQYF. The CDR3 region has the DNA TGTGCCAGCAGCCTTTCGGGCGGGATTTTACCCGTCTACGAGCAGTACTTC.

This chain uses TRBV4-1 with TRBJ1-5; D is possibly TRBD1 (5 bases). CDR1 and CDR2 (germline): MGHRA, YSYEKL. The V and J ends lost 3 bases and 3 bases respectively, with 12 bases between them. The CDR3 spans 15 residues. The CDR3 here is CASSHRQTDNQPQHF. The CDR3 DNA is TGCGCCAGCAGCCACCGACAGACCGACAATCAGCCCCAGCATTTT.

CDR3 in amino acids: CASSEALGSLFF. DNA of the CDR3: TGTGCCAGCAGTGAAGCGCTTGGGAGTTTGTTCTTC. V and J are TRBV2 and TRBJ2-1; D is perhaps TRBD2 (5 bases). V was clipped by 0 bases and J by 15 bases, with 12 bases between them. Germline values: CDR1 SNHLY, CDR2 FYNNEI. The CDR3 covers 12 residues.

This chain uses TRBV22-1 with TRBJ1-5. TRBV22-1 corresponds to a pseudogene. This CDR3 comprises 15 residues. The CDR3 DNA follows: TGTCCTGGGAGCGCACGTGGTCGAGGAGATCAGCCCCAGCATTTT. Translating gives CPGSARGRGDQPQHF.

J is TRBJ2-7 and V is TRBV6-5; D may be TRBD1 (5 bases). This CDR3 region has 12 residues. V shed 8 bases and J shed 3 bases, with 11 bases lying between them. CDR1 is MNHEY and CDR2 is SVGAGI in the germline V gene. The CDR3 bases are TGTGCCAGCCTTACAGGTAGCTACGAGCAGTACTTC. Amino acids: CASLTGSYEQYF.

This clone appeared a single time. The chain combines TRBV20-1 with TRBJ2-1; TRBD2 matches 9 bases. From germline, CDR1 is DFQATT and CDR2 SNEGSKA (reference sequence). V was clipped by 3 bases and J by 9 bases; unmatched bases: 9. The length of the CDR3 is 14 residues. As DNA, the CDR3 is TGCAGTGCTAGTAATCAGCCTAGCGGGACTGAGCAGTTCTTC. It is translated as CSASNQPSGTEQFF.

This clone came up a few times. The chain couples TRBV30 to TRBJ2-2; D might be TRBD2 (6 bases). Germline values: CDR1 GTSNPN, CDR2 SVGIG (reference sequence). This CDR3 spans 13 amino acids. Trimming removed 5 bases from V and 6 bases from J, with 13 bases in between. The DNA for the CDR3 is TGTGCCTGGGACCTCCGGAGGGCCGGGGAGCTGTTTTTT. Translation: CAWDLRRAGELFF. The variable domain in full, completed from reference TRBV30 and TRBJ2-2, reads SQTIHQWPATLVQPVGSPLSLECTVEGTSNPNLYWYRQAAGRGLQLLFYSVGIGQISSEVPQNLSASRPQDRQFILSSKKLLLSDSGFYLCAWDLRRAGELFFGEGSRLTVL.

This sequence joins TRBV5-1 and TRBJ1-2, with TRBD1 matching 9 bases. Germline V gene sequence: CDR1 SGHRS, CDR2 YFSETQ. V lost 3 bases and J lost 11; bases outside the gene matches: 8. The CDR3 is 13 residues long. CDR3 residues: CASSSPGQGVYTF. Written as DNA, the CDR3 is TGCGCCAGCAGCTCGCCGGGACAGGGAGTTTACACCTTC.

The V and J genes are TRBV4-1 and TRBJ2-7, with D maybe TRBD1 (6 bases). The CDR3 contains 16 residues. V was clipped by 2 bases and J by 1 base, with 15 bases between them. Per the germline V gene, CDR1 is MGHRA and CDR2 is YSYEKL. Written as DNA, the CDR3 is TGCGCCAGCAGCCAAAAAGTGACAGGCGAGTCCTACGAGCAGTACTTC. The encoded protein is CASSQKVTGESYEQYF.